This T cell receptor (beta chain) was sequenced for a study of CD8+ T cells in alopecia areata. The authors extracted RNA and reverse transcribed it into cDNA as the sequencing template. The method was immunoSEQ multiplex PCR; TCRdb's version includes in-frame clones alone and lacks a portion of them. The sample contains around 100,000 clones, less than 70% of which appear only once. This CDR3 comprises 14 residues. Germline V gene data show CDR1 as MDHEN and CDR2 as SYDVKM. The V segment lost 5 bases and the J segment 4 bases; nucleotides outside the gene matches: 5. This clonotype was obtained from a human donor in good health. Sequenced: CD4+ T cells sorted from blood. The rearrangement links TRBV28 to TRBJ2-1, with 7 bases lining up with TRBD2. The CDR3 is CASSRGGLYNEQFF. The CDR3 coding sequence is TGTGCCAGCAGTCGCGGGGGTCTGTACAATGAGCAGTTCTTC.